Listed here are 19 T cell receptor beta chains from one sample, sequenced in a study of blood T cell repertoires in COVID-19. Using immunoSEQ multiplex PCR, the repertoire was profiled, and TCRdb retains in-frame clones only, with some absent. The sample shows roughly 280,000 clones, less than 90% of them seen only once. Sequenced input: peripheral blood. Receptors originate from a man in his fifties or sixties who had recovered from COVID-19.

This clone was seen a handful of times. The chain recombines TRBV11-1 with TRBJ2-5, with 11 bases identical to TRBD2. Trimming at V came to 5 bases and at J to 5 bases, leaving 7 bases not matched to a gene. CDR3 length: 15 residues. CDR1 is SGHAT and CDR2 is FQDESV in the germline V gene (reference sequence). The chain's CDR3 is CASSRDRLAGETQYF. CDR3 bases: TGTGCCAGCAGCCGAGACAGACTAGCGGGGGAGACCCAGTACTTC.

The chain combines TRBV10-3 with TRBJ2-7; 8 nucleotides align to TRBD1. In germline, CDR1 is ENHRY, CDR2 SYGVKD. This CDR3 spans 14 amino acids. V lost 11 bases, J lost 3 bases, and 12 bases stayed unmatched. The CDR3 protein is CALRRTGSIYEQYF. DNA of the CDR3: TGTGCCCTAAGGCGGACAGGGAGTATCTACGAGCAGTACTTC.

The chain links TRBV7-2 to TRBJ2-7; D is possibly TRBD2 (5 bases). CDR1 SGHTA and CDR2 FQGNSA come from the germline V gene. The V end lost 1 base, the J end lost 11 bases, and 9 bases lay between the germline ends. The CDR3 covers 11 residues. The CDR3: CASSLGPREYF. The CDR3, as DNA: TGTGCCAGCAGCTTAGGCCCGAGGGAGTACTTC.

This clone came up once. The rearrangement links TRBV30 to TRBJ2-3; D remains ambiguous. In germline, CDR1 is GTSNPN, CDR2 SVGIG (reference sequence). Trimming removed 3 bases from V and 3 bases from J, with 4 bases in between. This CDR3 has 11 amino acids. The CDR3 reads CAWSQTDTQYF. The CDR3 nucleotides are TGTGCCTGGAGCCAGACAGATACGCAGTATTTT. Full variable domain (rest looked up from reference TRBV30 and TRBJ2-3): SQTIHQWPATLVQPVGSPLSLECTVEGTSNPNLYWYRQAAGRGLQLLFYSVGIGQISSEVPQNLSASRPQDRQFILSSKKLLLSDSGFYLCAWSQTDTQYFGPGTRLTVL.

The chain couples TRBV28 to TRBJ1-2, with 11 bases aligning to TRBD1. Per the germline V gene, CDR1 is MDHEN and CDR2 is SYDVKM. The CDR3 covers 14 residues. V was pared by 5 bases and J by 8 bases, with 7 bases of the junction left unmatched. The CDR3 protein is CASSQGQGARGYTF. The CDR3 DNA follows: TGTGCCAGCAGTCAAGGACAGGGGGCGAGGGGCTACACCTTC.

This clone has only a few counts. The chain employs TRBV19 and TRBJ2-2, with 8 bases that match TRBD1. Germline CDR1 reads LNHDA; CDR2 reads SQIVND (reference sequence). J was trimmed by 0 bases and V by 3 bases; bases with no gene match: 3. This CDR3 has 16 amino acids. In nucleotides, the CDR3 is TGTGCCAGTAGTATTTTACAGGGGGCGAACACCGGGGAGCTGTTTTTT. Its protein is CASSILQGANTGELFF.

The chain is built from TRBV18 and TRBJ2-6, with 7 bases that match TRBD1. The germline V gene has CDR1 KGHSH and CDR2 LQKENI. The CDR3 covers 18 residues. V shed 2 bases and J 1 base; nucleotides not matched to a gene: 8. The CDR3 region has the DNA TGTGCCAGCTCACCAGGGACAGAAGTCCTTTCTGGGGCCAACGTCCTGACTTTC. It yields the protein CASSPGTEVLSGANVLTF. Looking up the rest from reference TRBV18 and TRBJ2-6 gives the full variable domain: NAGVMQNPRHLVRRRGQEARLRCSPMKGHSHVYWYRQLPEEGLKFMVYLQKENIIDESGMPKERFSAEFPKEGPSILRIQQVVRGDSAAYFCASSPGTEVLSGANVLTFGAGSRLTVL.

This chain uses TRBV9 with TRBJ2-2; D not resolved. Germline loops: CDR1 SGDLS, CDR2 YYNGEE. V lost 1 base, J lost 5 bases, and 3 bases lay in between. The CDR3 loop spans 12 amino acids. CDR3 nucleotides: TGTGCCAGCAGCGTATCGACCGGGGAGCTGTTTTTT. Translating it yields CASSVSTGELFF.

The chain employs TRBV29-1 and TRBJ2-1; perhaps TRBD1 as D (6 bases). Trimming took off 3 bases at V and 9 bases at J, with 12 bases between the two ends. Per the germline V gene, CDR1 is SQVTM and CDR2 is ANQGSEA. The CDR3 totals 12 residues. In DNA, the CDR3 is TGCAGCGTTGAGGTGGGGGCGCGTGAGCAGTTCTTC. Amino acid sequence: CSVEVGAREQFF.

V gene TRBV11-3 combines with J gene TRBJ2-2, with D possibly matching TRBD2 (7 bases). V was shortened by 5 bases and J by 4 bases, with 14 bases between the two germline ends. CDR3 length: 15 residues. Germline-derived CDR1 and CDR2 are SGHNT and YENEEA. In nucleotides, the CDR3 is TGTGCCAGCAGCCCCCTGGGGGGGGCCACCGGGGAGCTGTTTTTT. It yields the protein CASSPLGGATGELFF. Filled out from reference TRBV11-3 and TRBJ2-2, the complete variable domain reads EAGVVQSPRYKIIEKKQPVAFWCNPISGHNTLYWYLQNLGQGPELLIRYENEEAVDDSQLPKDRFSAERLKGVDSTLKIQPAELGDSAVYLCASSPLGGATGELFFGEGSRLTVL.

This chain uses TRBV12-3 or TRBV12-4 with TRBJ2-4, with 7 bases fitting TRBD2. V lost 4 bases, J lost 13 bases, and 7 bases stayed unmatched. CDR3 size: 12 residues. The CDR3 loop is CASSSTGTTQYF. CDR3 sequence (DNA): TGTGCCAGCAGTTCGACCGGGACTACCCAGTACTTC.

This chain uses TRBV27 with TRBJ1-2, with D maybe TRBD1 (5 bases). The CDR3 is 15 residues long. Deletions cut 4 bases from V and 0 bases from J, with 12 bases between. Germline V gives CDR1 MNHEY, CDR2 SMNVEV (reference sequence). DNA of the CDR3: TGTGCCAGCAGTTCTTGGGGCAAATCTAACTATGGCTACACCTTC. The encoded protein is CASSSWGKSNYGYTF.

This clone was seen once. The rearrangement uses TRBV6-5 and TRBJ1-2, with D possibly being TRBD1 (6 bases). The CDR3 contains 13 residues. V dropped 6 bases and J dropped 4 bases, with 12 bases sitting between them. Germline V gives CDR1 MNHEY, CDR2 SVGAGI. The CDR3, as DNA: TGTGCCAGCAGCGTCAGGGGTGGCTATGGCTACACCTTC. Translating gives CASSVRGGYGYTF.

The chain links TRBV11-2 to TRBJ2-1; a weak D match, TRBD1 (5 bases). Trimming stripped 1 base from V and 6 bases from J, with 19 bases between. Germline values: CDR1 SGHAT, CDR2 FQNNGV. The CDR3 has 17 residues. CDR3 in amino acids: CASSLASRQGVGNEQFF. The CDR3 DNA sequence: TGTGCCAGCAGCTTAGCCTCTCGGCAGGGTGTGGGCAATGAGCAGTTCTTC.

This chain links TRBV2 with TRBJ2-2; no clear D. This CDR3 has 17 residues. Trimming removed 3 bases at V and 2 bases at J, with 16 bases between. Germline CDR1 and CDR2: SNHLY and FYNNEI. The CDR3 sequence: CASSDTPTGFNTGELFF. For the CDR3, the DNA is TGTGCCAGCAGTGATACCCCGACTGGATTTAACACCGGGGAGCTGTTTTTT.

The gene calls are TRBV2 and TRBJ2-7; 12 nucleotides agree with TRBD1. V lost 6 bases and J lost 4; bases outside the gene matches: 7. Germline CDR1 reads SNHLY; CDR2 reads FYNNEI. The CDR3 extends over 15 amino acids. The CDR3 is CASRAGTGGFYEQYF. The CDR3 DNA follows: TGTGCCAGCAGGGCCGGGACAGGGGGCTTTTACGAGCAGTACTTC.

CDR3 nucleotides: TGTGCCAGCAGCACCGGACTAATTCGAGATACGCAGTATTTT. Translated: CASSTGLIRDTQYF. V usage is TRBV9 and J usage is TRBJ2-3; D might be TRBD2 (6 bases). Trimming left V 4 bases short and J 5 bases short, with 14 bases between. This CDR3 has 14 amino acids. Germline-derived CDR1 and CDR2 are SGDLS and YYNGEE.

This clone was counted once. The chain couples TRBV7-6 to TRBJ2-2, with 12 bases matching TRBD2. The germline V gene encodes CDR1 SGHVS and CDR2 FNYEAQ. The CDR3 runs to 17 residues. After removal of 2 bases from V and 4 bases from J, the junction contained 5 bases not matched to a gene. The CDR3 loop reads CASSLLAGGPGTGELFF. CDR3 DNA: TGTGCCAGCAGCTTACTAGCGGGGGGGCCGGGCACCGGGGAGCTGTTTTTT.

The chain recombines TRBV14 with TRBJ1-1; D is possibly TRBD1 (6 bases). V lost 3 bases to trimming and J lost 8 bases, with 28 bases between them. This CDR3 has 18 residues. Germline V gene sequence: CDR1 SGHDN, CDR2 FVKESK. The CDR3: CASSQSDSFASSLPEAFF. In nucleotides, the CDR3 is TGTGCCAGCAGCCAGTCGGACAGCTTTGCTAGCTCCCTACCCGAAGCTTTCTTT.